This TCR beta chain was identified in a study of CXCR3-negative and CXCR3-positive naive CD8 T cells. The method, 5' RACE with UMI labels, was used to prepare the TRB cDNA libraries. TCRdb reprocessed the 5' RACE reads and stores each CDR3 protein as one record, lacking DNA. This table holds 50,000 to 60,000 distinct CDR3 sequences. The germline gives CDR1 SGHRS, CDR2 YFSETQ. This CDR3 contains 16 residues. CD45RO-CCR7+CD27+CD95- was the phenotype of naive CD8+ T cells. The chain uses TRBV5-1 and TRBJ1-3. The sequenced sample was naive CXCR3- CD8+ T cells from blood. The subset: CD45RO-CCR7+CD27+CD95- naive CD8+ T cells lacking CXCR3 (TNR3-). The sequence was collected from a human donor in good health. Some clones in this sample may be carry-over from other donors' samples. This CDR3 is CASSVDSFSSGNTIYF. The full variable domain, rest sourced from reference TRBV5-1 and TRBJ1-3, is KAGVTQTPRYLIKTRGQQVTLSCSPISGHRSVSWYQQTPGQGLQFLFEYFSETQRNKGNFPGRFSGRQFSNSRSEMNVSTLELGDSALYLCASSVDSFSSGNTIYFGEGSWLTVV.